This T cell receptor (beta chain) was found in a study of T-cell reconstitution after alpha-beta-depleted transplantation in children. V gave up 2 bases and J gave up 7 bases; unmatched junction bases: 8. The CDR3 loop spans 16 amino acids. Germline V gene sequence: CDR1 MNHEY, CDR2 SVGAGI. Study-wide points: There were reportedly several hundred expanded graft clones from which alpha-beta T cells came about two months after transplant. Newly produced T cells mostly accounted for T-cell counts and diversity one year post-transplant. TCRbeta diversity was high at day 60 in some patients (a result of surviving recipient T cells and thymic progenitors).

This sample's TCRbeta library carried unique molecular identifier barcodes. TCRdb itself ran the PCR reads through MiXCR, one entry per CDR3 protein. The table shows approximately 290,000 distinct CDR3 sequences, with 11% occurring only once. There are many counts of this clonotype. The antigen remains unidentified. The rearrangement links TRBV6-5 to TRBJ1-1; 12 positions agree with TRBD1. This TCR was recovered from a male patient between 2 and 10 years old who had a stem cell transplant for chronic granulomatous disease, so the T cells may come from the graft donor. This sample comprised peripheral blood, obtained 180 days after TCRalphabeta/CD19-depleted stem cell transplant. This CDR3 reads CASSYDGTGGLVEAFF. The CDR3 DNA sequence: TGTGCCAGCAGTTACGACGGGACAGGGGGCCTGGTTGAAGCTTTCTTT.